This T cell receptor (beta chain) emerged from a study of CXCR3-negative and CXCR3-positive naive CD8 T cells. Notes on the study in general: The TRB CDR3s that CXCR3-positive naive cells carried were more hydrophobic than those of CXCR3-negative naive cells. Memory cells showed distinct TRBV-TRBJ patterns, while the two naive subsets matched.

To note about this clonotype: Its antigen remains unidentified.

The authors made the TRB cDNA libraries by 5' RACE using UMI labels. One entry per CDR3 protein, without DNA, is what TCRdb gives after re-calling the 5' RACE reads. The sample includes about 63,000 distinct CDR3 sequences. CDR1 and CDR2 (germline): DFQATT, SNEGSKA (reference sequence). The CDR3 spans 14 residues. The chain combines TRBV20-1 with TRBJ2-2; TCRdb proposes TRBD2, but this gene call is untestable without DNA. Sample: naive CXCR3+ CD8+ T cells from blood. Subset defined: CD45RO-CCR7+CD27+CD95- naive CD8+ T cells expressing CXCR3 (TNR3+). The clonotype was recovered from a human donor in good health. Some clones in this sample may be carry-over from other donors' samples. CDR3 residues: CSATGLAGSGELFF.